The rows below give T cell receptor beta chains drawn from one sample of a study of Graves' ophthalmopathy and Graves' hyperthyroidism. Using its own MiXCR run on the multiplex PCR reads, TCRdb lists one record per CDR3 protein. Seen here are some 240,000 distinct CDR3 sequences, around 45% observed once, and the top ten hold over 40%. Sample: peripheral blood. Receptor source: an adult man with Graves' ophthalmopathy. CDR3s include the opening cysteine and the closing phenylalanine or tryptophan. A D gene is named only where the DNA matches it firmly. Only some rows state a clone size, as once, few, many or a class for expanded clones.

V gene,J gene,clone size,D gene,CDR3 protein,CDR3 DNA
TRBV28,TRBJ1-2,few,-,CASIAGAHYGYTF,TGTGCCAGCATCGCGGGGGCCCACTATGGCTACACCTTC
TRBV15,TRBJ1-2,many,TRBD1,CATSMGQPVVTF,TGTGCCACCAGCATGGGACAGCCCGTAGTCACCTTC
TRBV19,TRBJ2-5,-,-,CASSISARGGETQYF,TGTGCCAGTAGTATTTCCGCCAGGGGCGGGGAGACCCAGTACTTC
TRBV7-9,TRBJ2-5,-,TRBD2,CASSPTSGEETQYF,TGTGCCAGCAGCCCGACTAGCGGGGAAGAGACCCAGTACTTC
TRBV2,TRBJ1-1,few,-,CASRTGTRATEAFF,TGTGCCAGCAGGACCGGGACAAGGGCTACTGAAGCTTTCTTT
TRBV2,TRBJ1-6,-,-,CASSPGLSHNSPLHF,TGTGCCAGCAGTCCAGGGCTCTCCCATAATTCACCCCTCCACTTT
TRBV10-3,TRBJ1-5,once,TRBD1,CAISPRQGGWPQHF,TGTGCCATCAGTCCACGACAGGGCGGGTGGCCCCAGCATTTT
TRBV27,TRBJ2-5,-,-,CASSLSRQGKETQYF,TGTGCCAGCAGTTTATCGAGGCAGGGGAAGGAGACCCAGTACTTC
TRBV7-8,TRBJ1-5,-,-,CASSLSDNQPQHF,TGTGCCAGCAGCTTATCAGATAATCAGCCCCAGCATTTT
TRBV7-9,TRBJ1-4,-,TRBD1,CASSPRTTGDIEKLFF,TGTGCCAGCAGCCCACGGACGACAGGGGATATAGAAAAACTGTTTTTT